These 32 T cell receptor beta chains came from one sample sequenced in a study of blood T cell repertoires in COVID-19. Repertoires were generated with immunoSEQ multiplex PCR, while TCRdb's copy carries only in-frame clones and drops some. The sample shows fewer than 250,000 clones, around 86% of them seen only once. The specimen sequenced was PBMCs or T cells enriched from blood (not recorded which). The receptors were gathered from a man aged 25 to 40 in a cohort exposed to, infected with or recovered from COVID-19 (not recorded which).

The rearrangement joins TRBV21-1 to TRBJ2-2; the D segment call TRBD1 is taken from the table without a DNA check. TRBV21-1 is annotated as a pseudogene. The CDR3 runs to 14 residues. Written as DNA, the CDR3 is TGTGCCAGCAGCAATTTATACAGCACCGGGGAGCTGTTTTTT. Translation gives CASSNLYSTGELFF.

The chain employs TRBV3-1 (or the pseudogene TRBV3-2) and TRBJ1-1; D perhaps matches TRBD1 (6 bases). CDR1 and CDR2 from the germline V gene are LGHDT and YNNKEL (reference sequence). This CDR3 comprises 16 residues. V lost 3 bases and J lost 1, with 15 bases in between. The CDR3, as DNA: TGTGCCAGCAGCCAGAGGGGGGGACATTCGAACACTGAAGCTTTCTTT. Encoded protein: CASSQRGGHSNTEAFF.

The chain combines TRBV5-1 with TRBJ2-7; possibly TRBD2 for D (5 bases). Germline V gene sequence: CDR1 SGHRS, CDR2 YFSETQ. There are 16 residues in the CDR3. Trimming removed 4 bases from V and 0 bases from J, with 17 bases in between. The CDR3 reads CASSPRTGSSSYEQYF. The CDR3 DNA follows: TGCGCCAGCAGCCCTCGGACGGGATCGAGCTCCTACGAGCAGTACTTC.

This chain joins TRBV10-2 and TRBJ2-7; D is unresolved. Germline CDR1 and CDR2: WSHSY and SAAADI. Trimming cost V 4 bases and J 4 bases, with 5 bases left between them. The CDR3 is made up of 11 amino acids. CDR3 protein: CASSASYEQYF. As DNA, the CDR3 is TGCGCCAGCAGTGCGAGTTACGAGCAGTACTTC.

In nucleotides, the CDR3 is TGCAGCGTTGAGACGCAGGGTGTGGAAGCTTTCTTT. This gives the protein CSVETQGVEAFF. The rearrangement links TRBV29-1 to TRBJ1-1; possibly TRBD1 for D (5 bases). The CDR3 consists of 12 residues. V was shortened by 3 bases and J by 8 bases, with 13 bases between the two germline ends. The germline CDR1 and CDR2 sequences are SQVTM and ANQGSEA.

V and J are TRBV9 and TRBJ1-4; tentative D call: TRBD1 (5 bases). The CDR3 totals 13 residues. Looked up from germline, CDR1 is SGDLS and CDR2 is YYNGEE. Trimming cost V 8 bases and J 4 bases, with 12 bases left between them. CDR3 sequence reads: CARLTVDNEKLFF. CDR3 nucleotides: TGTGCCAGACTGACAGTAGATAATGAAAAACTGTTTTTT.

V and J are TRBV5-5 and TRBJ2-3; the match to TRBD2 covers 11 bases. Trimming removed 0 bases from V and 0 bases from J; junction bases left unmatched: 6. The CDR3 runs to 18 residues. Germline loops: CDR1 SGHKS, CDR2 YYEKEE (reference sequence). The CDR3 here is CASSLAPSGGTSTDTQYF. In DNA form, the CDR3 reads TGTGCCAGCAGCTTGGCCCCTAGCGGGGGGACTAGCACAGATACGCAGTATTTT.

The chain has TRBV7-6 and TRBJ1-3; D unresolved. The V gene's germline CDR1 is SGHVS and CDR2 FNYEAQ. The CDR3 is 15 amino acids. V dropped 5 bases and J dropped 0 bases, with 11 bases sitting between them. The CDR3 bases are TGTGCCAGCAGCCCAAGACACCTCTCTGGAAACACCATATATTTT. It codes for CASSPRHLSGNTIYF.

The DNA of the CDR3 is TGTGCCAGTAGTATGATAAGGGGGCCCCAGAATGAGCAGTTCTTC. Its translation: CASSMIRGPQNEQFF. The chain employs TRBV19 and TRBJ2-1, with TRBD1 identical over 7 bases. The germline V gene encodes CDR1 LNHDA and CDR2 SQIVND (reference sequence). This CDR3 has 15 amino acids. V was pared by 3 bases and J by 7 bases, with 9 bases of the junction left unmatched.

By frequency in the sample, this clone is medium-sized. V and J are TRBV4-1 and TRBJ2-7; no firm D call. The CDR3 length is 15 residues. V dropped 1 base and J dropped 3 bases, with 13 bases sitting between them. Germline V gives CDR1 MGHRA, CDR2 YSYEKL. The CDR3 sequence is CASSQASTIDYEQYF. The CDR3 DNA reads TGCGCCAGCAGCCAAGCTTCCACGATAGACTACGAGCAGTACTTC.

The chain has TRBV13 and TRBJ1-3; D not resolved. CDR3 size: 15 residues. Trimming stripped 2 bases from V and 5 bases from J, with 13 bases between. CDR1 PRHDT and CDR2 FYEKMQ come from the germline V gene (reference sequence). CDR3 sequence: CASSLRSGTRNTIYF. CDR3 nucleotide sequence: TGTGCCAGCAGCTTACGAAGCGGCACTCGAAACACCATATATTTT.

CDR3 DNA sequence: TGTGCCAGCATTAGACAGTCTGGGGCGAACACTGAAGCTTTCTTT. Residues: CASIRQSGANTEAFF. The chain combines TRBV2 with TRBJ1-1, with a weak D call TRBD1 (5 bases). Trimming shortened V by 7 bases and J by 1 base, and 16 bases separated the two germline ends. CDR3 length equals 15 residues. Per the germline V gene, CDR1 is SNHLY and CDR2 is FYNNEI.

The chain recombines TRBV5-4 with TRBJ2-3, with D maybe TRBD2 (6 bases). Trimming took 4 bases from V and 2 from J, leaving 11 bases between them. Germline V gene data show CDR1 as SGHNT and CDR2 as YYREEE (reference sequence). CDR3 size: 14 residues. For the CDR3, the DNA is TGTGCCAGCAGCCTTGGGACTCCCACAGATACGCAGTATTTT. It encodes CASSLGTPTDTQYF.

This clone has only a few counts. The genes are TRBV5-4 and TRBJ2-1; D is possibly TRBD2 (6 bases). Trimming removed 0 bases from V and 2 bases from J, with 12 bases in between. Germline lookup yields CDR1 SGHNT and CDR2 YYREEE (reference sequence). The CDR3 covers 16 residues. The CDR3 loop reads CASSLVSGGTYNEQFF. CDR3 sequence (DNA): TGTGCCAGCAGCTTGGTTTCCGGAGGGACCTACAATGAGCAGTTCTTC.

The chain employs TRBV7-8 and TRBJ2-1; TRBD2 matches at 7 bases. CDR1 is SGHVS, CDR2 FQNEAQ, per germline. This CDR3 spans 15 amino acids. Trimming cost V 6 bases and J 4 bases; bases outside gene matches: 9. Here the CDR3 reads CASSSWEAGYNEQFF. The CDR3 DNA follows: TGTGCCAGCAGTTCGTGGGAAGCGGGATACAATGAGCAGTTCTTC.

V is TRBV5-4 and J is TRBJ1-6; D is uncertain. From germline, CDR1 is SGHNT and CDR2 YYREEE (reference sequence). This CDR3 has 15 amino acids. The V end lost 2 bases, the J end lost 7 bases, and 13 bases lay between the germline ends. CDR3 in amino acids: CASSFGVAGNSPLHF. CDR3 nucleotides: TGTGCCAGCAGCTTCGGGGTGGCGGGAAATTCACCCCTCCACTTT. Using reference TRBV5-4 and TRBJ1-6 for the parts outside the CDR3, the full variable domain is ETGVTQSPTHLIKTRGQQVTLRCSSQSGHNTVSWYQQALGQGPQFIFQYYREEENGRGNFPPRFSGLQFPNYSSELNVNALELDDSALYLCASSFGVAGNSPLHFGNGTRLTVT.

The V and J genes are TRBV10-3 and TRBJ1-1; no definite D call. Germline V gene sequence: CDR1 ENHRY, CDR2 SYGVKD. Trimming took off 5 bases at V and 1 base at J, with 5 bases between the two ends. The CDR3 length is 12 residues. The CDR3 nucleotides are TGTGCCATCAGTCAACAGAACACTGAAGCTTTCTTT. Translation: CAISQQNTEAFF.

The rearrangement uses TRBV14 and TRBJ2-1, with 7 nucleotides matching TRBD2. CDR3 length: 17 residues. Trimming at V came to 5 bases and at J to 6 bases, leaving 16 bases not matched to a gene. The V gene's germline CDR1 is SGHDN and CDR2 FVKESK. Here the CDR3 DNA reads TGTGCCAGCAGCGCCCCGGGACTACTCATCGGGATCAATGAGCAGTTCTTC. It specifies CASSAPGLLIGINEQFF.

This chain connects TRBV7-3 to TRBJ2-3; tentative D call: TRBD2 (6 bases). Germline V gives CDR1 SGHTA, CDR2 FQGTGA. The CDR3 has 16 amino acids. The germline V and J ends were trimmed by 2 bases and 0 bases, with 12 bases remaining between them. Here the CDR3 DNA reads TGTGCCAGCAGCTTAGGCCTAGCGCTAAGCACAGATACGCAGTATTTT. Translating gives CASSLGLALSTDTQYF.

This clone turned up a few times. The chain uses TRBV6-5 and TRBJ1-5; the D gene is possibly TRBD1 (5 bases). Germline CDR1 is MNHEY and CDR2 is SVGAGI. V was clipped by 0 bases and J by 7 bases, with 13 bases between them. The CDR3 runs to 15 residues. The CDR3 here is CASSYSAQGIQPQHF. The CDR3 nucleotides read TGTGCCAGCAGTTACTCGGCGCAGGGAATCCAGCCCCAGCATTTT.

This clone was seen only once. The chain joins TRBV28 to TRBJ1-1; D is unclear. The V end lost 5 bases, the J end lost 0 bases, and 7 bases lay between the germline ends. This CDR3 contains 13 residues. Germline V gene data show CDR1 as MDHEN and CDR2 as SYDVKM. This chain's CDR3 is CASSTVMNTEAFF. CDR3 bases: TGTGCCAGCAGTACAGTAATGAACACTGAAGCTTTCTTT.

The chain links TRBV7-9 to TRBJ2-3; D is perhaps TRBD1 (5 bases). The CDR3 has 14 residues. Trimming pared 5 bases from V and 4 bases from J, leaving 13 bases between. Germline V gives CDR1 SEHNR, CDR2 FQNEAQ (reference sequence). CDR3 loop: CASSQRQNADTQYF. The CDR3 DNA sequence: TGTGCCAGCAGCCAAAGACAGAACGCAGATACGCAGTATTTT.

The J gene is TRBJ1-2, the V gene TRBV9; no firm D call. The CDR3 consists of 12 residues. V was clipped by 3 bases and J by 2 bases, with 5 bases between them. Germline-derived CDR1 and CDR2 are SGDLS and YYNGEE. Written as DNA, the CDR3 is TGTGCCAGCAGCGCCACAAACTATGGCTACACCTTC. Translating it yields CASSATNYGYTF. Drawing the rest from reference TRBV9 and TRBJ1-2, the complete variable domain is DSGVTQTPKHLITATGQRVTLRCSPRSGDLSVYWYQQSLDQGLQFLIQYYNGEERAKGNILERFSAQQFPDLHSELNLSSLELGDSALYFCASSATNYGYTFGSGTRLTVV.

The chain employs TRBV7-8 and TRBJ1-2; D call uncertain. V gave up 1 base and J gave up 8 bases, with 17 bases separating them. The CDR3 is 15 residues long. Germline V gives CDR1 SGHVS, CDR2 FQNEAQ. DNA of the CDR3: TGTGCCAGCAGCTTAGGCACGGCCAGGTCCAGGGGCTACACCTTC. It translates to CASSLGTARSRGYTF.

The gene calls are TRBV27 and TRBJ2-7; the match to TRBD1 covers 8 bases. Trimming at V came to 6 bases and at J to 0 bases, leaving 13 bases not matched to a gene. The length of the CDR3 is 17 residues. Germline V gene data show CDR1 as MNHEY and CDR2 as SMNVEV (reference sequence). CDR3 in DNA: TGTGCCAGCAGCCGGTTTGTAGGGACAGGTGTCTCCTACGAGCAGTACTTC. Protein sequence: CASSRFVGTGVSYEQYF.

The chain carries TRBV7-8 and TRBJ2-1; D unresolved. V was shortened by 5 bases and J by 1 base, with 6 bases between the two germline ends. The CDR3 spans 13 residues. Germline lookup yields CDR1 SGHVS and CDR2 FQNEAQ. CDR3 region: CASSGSSYNEQFF. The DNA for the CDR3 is TGTGCCAGCAGCGGTAGTTCCTACAATGAGCAGTTCTTC.

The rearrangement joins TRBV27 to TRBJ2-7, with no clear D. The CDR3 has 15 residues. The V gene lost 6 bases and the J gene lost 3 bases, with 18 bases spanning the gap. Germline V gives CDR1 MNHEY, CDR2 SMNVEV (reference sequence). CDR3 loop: CASSSLETHNYEQYF. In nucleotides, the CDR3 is TGTGCCAGCAGCTCCTTGGAGACTCACAACTACGAGCAGTACTTC.

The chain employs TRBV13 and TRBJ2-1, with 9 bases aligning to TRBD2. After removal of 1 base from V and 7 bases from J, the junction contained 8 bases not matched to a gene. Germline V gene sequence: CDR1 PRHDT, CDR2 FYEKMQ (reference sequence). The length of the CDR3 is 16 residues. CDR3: CASSLAPSGIDNEQFF. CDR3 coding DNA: TGTGCCAGCAGCTTAGCGCCTAGCGGGATTGATAATGAGCAGTTCTTC.

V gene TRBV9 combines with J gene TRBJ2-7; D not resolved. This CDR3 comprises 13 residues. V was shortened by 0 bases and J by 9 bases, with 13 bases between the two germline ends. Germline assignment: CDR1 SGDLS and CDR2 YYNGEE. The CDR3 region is CASSVEVSGAQYF. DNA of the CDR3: TGTGCCAGCAGCGTAGAGGTTTCCGGAGCGCAGTACTTC. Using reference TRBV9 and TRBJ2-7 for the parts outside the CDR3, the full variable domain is DSGVTQTPKHLITATGQRVTLRCSPRSGDLSVYWYQQSLDQGLQFLIQYYNGEERAKGNILERFSAQQFPDLHSELNLSSLELGDSALYFCASSVEVSGAQYFGPGTRLTVT.

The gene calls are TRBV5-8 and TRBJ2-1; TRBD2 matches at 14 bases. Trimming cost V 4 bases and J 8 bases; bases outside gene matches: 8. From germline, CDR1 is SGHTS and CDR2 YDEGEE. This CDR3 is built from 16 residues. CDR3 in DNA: TGTGCCAGCAGCCTAAGACTAGCGGGAGGGCCCGATGAGCAGTTCTTC. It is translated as CASSLRLAGGPDEQFF.

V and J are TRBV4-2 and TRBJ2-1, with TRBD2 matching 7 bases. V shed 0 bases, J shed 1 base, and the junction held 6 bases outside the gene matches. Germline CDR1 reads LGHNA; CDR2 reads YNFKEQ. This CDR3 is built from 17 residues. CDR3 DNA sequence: TGTGCCAGCAGCCAAGATGGGAGGGGAGGGTCCTACAATGAGCAGTTCTTC. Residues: CASSQDGRGGSYNEQFF.

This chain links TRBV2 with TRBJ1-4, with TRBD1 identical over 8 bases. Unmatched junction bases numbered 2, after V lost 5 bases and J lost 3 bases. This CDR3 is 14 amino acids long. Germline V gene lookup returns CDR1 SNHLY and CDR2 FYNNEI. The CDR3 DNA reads TGTGCCAGCAGTTCAGGGGGCTCTAATGAAAAACTGTTTTTT. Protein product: CASSSGGSNEKLFF.